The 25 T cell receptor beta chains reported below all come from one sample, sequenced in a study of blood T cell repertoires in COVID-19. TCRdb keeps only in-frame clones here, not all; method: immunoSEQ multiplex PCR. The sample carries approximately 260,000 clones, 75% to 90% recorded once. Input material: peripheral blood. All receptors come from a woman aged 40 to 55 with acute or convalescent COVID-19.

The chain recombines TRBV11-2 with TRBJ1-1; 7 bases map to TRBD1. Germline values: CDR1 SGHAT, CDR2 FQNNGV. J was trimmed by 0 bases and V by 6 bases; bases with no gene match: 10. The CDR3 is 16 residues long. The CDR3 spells CASSEEQDRLNTEAFF. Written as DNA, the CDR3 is TGTGCCAGCAGTGAAGAACAGGACAGGCTGAACACTGAAGCTTTCTTT.

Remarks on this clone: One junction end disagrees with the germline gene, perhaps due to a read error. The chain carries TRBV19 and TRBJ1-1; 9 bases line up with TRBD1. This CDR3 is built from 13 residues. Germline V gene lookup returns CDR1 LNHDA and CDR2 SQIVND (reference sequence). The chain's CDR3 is CASSAPGTGFLVF. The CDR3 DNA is TGTGCCAGTAGTGCTCCCGGGACAGGGTTTCTCGTCTTT.

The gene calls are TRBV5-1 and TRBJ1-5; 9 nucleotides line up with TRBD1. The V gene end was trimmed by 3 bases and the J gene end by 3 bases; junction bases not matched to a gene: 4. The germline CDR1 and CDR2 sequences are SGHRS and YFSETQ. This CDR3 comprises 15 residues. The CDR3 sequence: CASSWTGDANQPQHF. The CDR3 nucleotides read TGCGCCAGCAGCTGGACAGGGGATGCCAATCAGCCCCAGCATTTT. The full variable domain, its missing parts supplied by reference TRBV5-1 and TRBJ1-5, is KAGVTQTPRYLIKTRGQQVTLSCSPISGHRSVSWYQQTPGQGLQFLFEYFSETQRNKGNFPGRFSGRQFSNSRSEMNVSTLELGDSALYLCASSWTGDANQPQHFGDGTRLSIL.

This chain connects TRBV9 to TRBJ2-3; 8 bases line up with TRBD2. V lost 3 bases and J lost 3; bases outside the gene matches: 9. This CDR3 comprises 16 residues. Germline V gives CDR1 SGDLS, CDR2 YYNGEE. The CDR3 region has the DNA TGTGCCAGCAGCGCAAGAGCGGGGGACCGAACAGATACGCAGTATTTT. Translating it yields CASSARAGDRTDTQYF.

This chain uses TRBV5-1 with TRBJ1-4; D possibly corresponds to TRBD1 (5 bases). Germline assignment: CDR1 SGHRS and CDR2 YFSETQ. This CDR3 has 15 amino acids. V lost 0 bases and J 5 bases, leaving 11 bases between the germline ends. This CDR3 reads CASSLASRENEKLFF. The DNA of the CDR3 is TGCGCCAGCAGCTTGGCCTCCAGGGAAAATGAAAAACTGTTTTTT. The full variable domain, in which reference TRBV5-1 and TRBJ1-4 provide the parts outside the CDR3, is KAGVTQTPRYLIKTRGQQVTLSCSPISGHRSVSWYQQTPGQGLQFLFEYFSETQRNKGNFPGRFSGRQFSNSRSEMNVSTLELGDSALYLCASSLASRENEKLFFGSGTQLSVL.

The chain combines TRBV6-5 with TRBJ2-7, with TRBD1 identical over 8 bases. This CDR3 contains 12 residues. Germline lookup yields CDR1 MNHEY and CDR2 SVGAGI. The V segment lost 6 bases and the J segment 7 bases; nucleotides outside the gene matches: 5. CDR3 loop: CASRKDRGEQYV. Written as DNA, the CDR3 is TGTGCCAGCAGGAAAGACAGGGGAGAGCAGTACGTC.

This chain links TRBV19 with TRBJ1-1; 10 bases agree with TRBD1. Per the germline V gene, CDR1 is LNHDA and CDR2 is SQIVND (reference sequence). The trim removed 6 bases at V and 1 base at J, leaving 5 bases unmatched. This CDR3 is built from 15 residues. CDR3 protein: CASRRQGARNTEAFF. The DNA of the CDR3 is TGTGCCAGTAGGAGACAGGGGGCAAGGAACACTGAAGCTTTCTTT.

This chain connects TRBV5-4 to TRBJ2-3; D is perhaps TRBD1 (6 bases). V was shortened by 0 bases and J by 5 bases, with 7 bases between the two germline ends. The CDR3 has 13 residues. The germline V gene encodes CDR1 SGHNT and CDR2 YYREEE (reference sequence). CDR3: CASSLEGVDTQYF. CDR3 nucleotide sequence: TGTGCCAGCAGCTTGGAGGGGGTAGATACGCAGTATTTT.

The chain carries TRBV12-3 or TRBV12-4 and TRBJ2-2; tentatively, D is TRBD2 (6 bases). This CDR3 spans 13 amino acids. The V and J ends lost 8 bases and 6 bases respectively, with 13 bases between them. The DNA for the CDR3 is TGTGCCAGCCCTTTGGGAGGATCCGGGGAGCTGTTTTTT. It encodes CASPLGGSGELFF.

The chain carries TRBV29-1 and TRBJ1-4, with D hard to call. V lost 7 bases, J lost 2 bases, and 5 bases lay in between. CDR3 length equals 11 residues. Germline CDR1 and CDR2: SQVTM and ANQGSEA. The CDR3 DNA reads TGCAGCGGCTACACTAATGAAAAACTGTTTTTT. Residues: CSGYTNEKLFF.

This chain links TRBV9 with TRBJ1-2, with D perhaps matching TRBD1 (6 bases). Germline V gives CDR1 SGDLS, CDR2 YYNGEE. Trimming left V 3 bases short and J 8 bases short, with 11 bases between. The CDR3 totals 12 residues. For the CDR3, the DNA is TGTGCCAGCAGCGAACGGACAGACGGCTACACCTTC. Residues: CASSERTDGYTF.

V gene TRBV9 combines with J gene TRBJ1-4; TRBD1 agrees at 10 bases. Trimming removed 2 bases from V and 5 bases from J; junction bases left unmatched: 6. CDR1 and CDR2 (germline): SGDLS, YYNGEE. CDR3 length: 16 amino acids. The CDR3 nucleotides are TGTGCCAGCAGCGTCGGGACAGGGGCCCTAAATGAAAAACTGTTTTTT. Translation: CASSVGTGALNEKLFF. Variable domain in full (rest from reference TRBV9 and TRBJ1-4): DSGVTQTPKHLITATGQRVTLRCSPRSGDLSVYWYQQSLDQGLQFLIQYYNGEERAKGNILERFSAQQFPDLHSELNLSSLELGDSALYFCASSVGTGALNEKLFFGSGTQLSVL.

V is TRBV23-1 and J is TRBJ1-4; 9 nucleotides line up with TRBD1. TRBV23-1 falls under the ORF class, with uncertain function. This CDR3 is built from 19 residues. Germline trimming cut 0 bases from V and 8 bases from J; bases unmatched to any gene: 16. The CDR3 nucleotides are TGCGCCAGCAGTCAATCGAAGCGTATGGGGGACAGGGAAGGAGAAAAACTGTTTTTT. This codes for CASSQSKRMGDREGEKLFF.

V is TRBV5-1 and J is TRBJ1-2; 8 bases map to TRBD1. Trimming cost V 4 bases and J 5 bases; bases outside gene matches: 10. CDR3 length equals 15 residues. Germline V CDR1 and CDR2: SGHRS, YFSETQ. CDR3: CASSAETGARYGYTF. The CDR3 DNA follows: TGCGCCAGCAGCGCAGAGACAGGGGCAAGGTATGGCTACACCTTC.

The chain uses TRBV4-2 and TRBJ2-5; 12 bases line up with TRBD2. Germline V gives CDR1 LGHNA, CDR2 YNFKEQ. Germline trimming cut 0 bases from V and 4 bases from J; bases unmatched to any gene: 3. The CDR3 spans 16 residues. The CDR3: CASSQEASGGGETQYF. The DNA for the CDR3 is TGTGCCAGCAGCCAAGAGGCTAGCGGGGGGGGAGAGACCCAGTACTTC.

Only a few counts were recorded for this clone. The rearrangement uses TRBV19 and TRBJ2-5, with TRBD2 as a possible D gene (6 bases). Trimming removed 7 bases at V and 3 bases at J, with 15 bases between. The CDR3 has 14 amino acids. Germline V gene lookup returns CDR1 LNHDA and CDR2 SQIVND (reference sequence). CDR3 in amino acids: CASTKRAGKETQYF. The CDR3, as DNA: TGTGCCAGTACCAAGAGGGCGGGGAAAGAGACCCAGTACTTC. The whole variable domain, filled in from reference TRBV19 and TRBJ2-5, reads DGGITQSPKYLFRKEGQNVTLSCEQNLNHDAMYWYRQDPGQGLRLIYYSQIVNDFQKGDIAEGYSVSREKKESFPLTVTSAQKNPTAFYLCASTKRAGKETQYFGPGTRLLVL.

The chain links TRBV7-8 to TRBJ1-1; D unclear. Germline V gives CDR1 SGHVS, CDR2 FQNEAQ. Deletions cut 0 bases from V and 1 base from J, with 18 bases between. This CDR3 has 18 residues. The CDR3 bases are TGTGCCAGCAGCTTAGCTCGGGTCCTAGAGGCCAGGAACACTGAAGCTTTCTTT. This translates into CASSLARVLEARNTEAFF.

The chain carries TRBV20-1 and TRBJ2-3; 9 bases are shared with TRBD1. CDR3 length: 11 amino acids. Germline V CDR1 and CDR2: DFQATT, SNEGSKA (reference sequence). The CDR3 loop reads CGTGSTDTQYF. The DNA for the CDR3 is TGCGGGACAGGGAGCACAGATACGCAGTATTTT.

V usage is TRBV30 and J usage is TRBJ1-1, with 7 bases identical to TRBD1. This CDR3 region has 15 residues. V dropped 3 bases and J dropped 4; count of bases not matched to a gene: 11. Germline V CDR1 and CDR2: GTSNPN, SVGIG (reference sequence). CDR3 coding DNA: TGTGCCTGGAGATCTATTACAGGGGCCTTCACTGAAGCTTTCTTT. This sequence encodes CAWRSITGAFTEAFF.

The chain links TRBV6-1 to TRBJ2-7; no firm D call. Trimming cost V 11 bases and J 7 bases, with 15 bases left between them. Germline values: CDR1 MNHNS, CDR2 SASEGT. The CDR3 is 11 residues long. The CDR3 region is CASAVPGEQYV. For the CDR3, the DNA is TGTGCCTCTGCCGTCCCCGGGGAGCAGTACGTC.

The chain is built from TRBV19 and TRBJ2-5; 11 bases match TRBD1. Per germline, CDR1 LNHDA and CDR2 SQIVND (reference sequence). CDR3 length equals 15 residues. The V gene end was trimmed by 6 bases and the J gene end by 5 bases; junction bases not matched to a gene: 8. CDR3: CASSSGQGEGETQYF. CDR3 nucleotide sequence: TGTGCCAGTAGCTCGGGACAGGGGGAGGGGGAGACCCAGTACTTC.

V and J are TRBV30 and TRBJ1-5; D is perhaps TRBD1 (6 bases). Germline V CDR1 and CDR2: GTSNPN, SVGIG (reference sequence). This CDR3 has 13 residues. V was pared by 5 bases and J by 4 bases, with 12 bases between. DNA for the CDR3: TGTGCCTGGCGTAGGACAGCTAATCAGCCCCAGCATTTT. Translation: CAWRRTANQPQHF.

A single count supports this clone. Here the CDR3 reads CASSSPAGSTEAFF. The CDR3 DNA is TGTGCCAGCAGTTCCCCGGCAGGAAGCACTGAAGCTTTCTTT. The V call is TRBV6-2 or TRBV6-3, the J call TRBJ1-1; no clear D gene. Trimming cost V 4 bases and J 4 bases, with 13 bases left between them. This CDR3 is 14 amino acids long. Per the germline V gene, CDR1 is MNHEY and CDR2 is SVGEGT.

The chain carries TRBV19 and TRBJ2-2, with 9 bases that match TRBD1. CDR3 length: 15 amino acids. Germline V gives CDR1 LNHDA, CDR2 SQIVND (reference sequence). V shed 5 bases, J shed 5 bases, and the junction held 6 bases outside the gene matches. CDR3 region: CASSYRGRLTGELFF. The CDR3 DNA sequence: TGTGCCAGTAGTTACAGGGGGCGCTTAACCGGGGAGCTGTTTTTT. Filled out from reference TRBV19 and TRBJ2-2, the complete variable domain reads DGGITQSPKYLFRKEGQNVTLSCEQNLNHDAMYWYRQDPGQGLRLIYYSQIVNDFQKGDIAEGYSVSREKKESFPLTVTSAQKNPTAFYLCASSYRGRLTGELFFGEGSRLTVL.

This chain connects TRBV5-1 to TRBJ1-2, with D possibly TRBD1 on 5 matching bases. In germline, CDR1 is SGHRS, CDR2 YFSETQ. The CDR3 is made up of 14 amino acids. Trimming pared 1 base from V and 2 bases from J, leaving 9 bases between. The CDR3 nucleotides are TGCGCCAGCAGCTTGCCCCAGGGAAACTATGGCTACACCTTC. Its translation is CASSLPQGNYGYTF. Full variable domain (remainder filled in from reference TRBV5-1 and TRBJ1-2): KAGVTQTPRYLIKTRGQQVTLSCSPISGHRSVSWYQQTPGQGLQFLFEYFSETQRNKGNFPGRFSGRQFSNSRSEMNVSTLELGDSALYLCASSLPQGNYGYTFGSGTRLTVV.